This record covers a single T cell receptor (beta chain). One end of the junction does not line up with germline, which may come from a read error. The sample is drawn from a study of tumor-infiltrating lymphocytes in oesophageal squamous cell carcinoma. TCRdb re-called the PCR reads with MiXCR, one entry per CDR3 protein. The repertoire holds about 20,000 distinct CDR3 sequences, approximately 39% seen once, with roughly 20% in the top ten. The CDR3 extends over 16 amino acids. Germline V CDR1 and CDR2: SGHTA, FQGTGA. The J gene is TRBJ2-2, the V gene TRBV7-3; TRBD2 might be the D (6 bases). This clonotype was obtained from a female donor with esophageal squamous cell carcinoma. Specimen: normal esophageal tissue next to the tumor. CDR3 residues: CASSLEGRTKTGELFF. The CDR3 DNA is TGTGCCAGCAGCTTGGAGGGGAGGACGAAAACCGGGGAGCTGTTTTTT.